This TCR beta chain was obtained from a study of blood T cell repertoires in COVID-19. Study as a whole: Sources were T cells, B-cell-depleted T cells, or PBMCs; the material itself was cDNA or gDNA.

V was clipped by 2 bases and J by 5 bases, with 11 bases between them. Germline V lookup: CDR1 KGHDR, CDR2 SFDVKD. CDR3 length: 14 residues. Original analysis: Estimates of nucleated cell counts were drawn from the amplification of reference gene primers. Profiled with immunoSEQ multiplex PCR; TCRdb holds only in-frame clones, not every one. V, J and clone size derive from that table, while D and trimming were established from the DNA sequence. The table includes around 250,000 clones, 84% detected once. V and J are TRBV24-1 and TRBJ1-2; no reliable D call. Sequencing was done on a sample of peripheral blood. This sequence originates from a woman aged 40 to 50 who had recovered from COVID-19. This CDR3 reads CATSDSPGLYGYTF. The CDR3 DNA is TGTGCCACCAGTGATTCCCCGGGGTTATATGGCTACACCTTC.